The subject of this entry is one TCR beta chain. Some 38,000 genome equivalents of blood DNA were amplified for TRB. This sample was included in a study of T cell clusters in autoimmune cytopenias. Multiplex touch-down PCR amplified TRB using TRB-A and TRB-B pools in one tube. One entry per CDR3 protein, without DNA, is what TCRdb gives after re-calling the multiplex PCR reads. Here the sample table reports 6,500 to 7,000 distinct CDR3 sequences. Germline CDR1 LNHDA, CDR2 SQIVND (reference sequence). The CDR3 totals 16 residues. The same data also contributed to another study, on T cell repertoires in aging, cancer and after chemotherapy.

Sequenced sample: peripheral blood. This TCR was sampled from a human donor in good health. J is TRBJ1-4 and V is TRBV19. The CDR3 loop is CASSLSSALQSEKLFF.